This TCR beta chain was retrieved from a study of response to subunit inactivated influenza vaccine. TCRdb passed the RT-PCR reads through MiXCR, listing each CDR3 protein once. The top ten hold about 10% of the sample, which has more than 450,000 distinct CDR3 sequences, roughly 10% seen once. The CDR3 contains 15 residues. Trimming cost V 2 bases and J 4 bases; bases outside gene matches: 3. These data were also filed under a second study, of T cells expressing NK-cell markers. That paper notes: Scientists made TCR beta cDNA using 5'RACE template switching with UMIs. Seven of eight sequenced donors tested HCMV-seropositive; one tested seronegative. With an anti-gamma-delta TCR antibody, sorting in several experiments was kept to alpha-beta TCR T cells. In more than 5 donors, dominant CD3+CD56+NKG2C+ clonotypes ranked among the top 10 CD8+ clonotypes. These same clonotypes (in a handful of donors) also led the CD3+CD56-NKG2C+ fraction.

The sequence derives from a middle-aged man who received an inactivated influenza vaccine. Sequenced here: PBMCs from blood, sampled on the day of vaccination. This chain links TRBV12-3 or TRBV12-4 with TRBJ2-3, with 10 bases that match TRBD2. The CDR3 here is CASSLSGREADTQYF. Here the CDR3 DNA reads TGTGCCAGCAGTTTAAGCGGGAGGGAGGCAGATACGCAGTATTTT.